This is a list of T cell receptor beta chains from one sample in a study of OX40 agonist ivuxolimab in advanced cancers. Generated by immunoSEQ multiplex PCR, the TCRdb table keeps only in-frame clones and is missing some. Of approximately 21,000 clones in the sample, around 80% are singletons; the top ten hold roughly 26%. The sequencing used CD4+ or CD8+ T cells sorted from blood, collected in a trial of the OX40 agonist ivuxolimab. These receptors were collected from an adult with an advanced solid tumor such as melanoma, head and neck, liver or kidney cancer. Each CDR3 is given without its conserved first and last residue. Each record gives: J gene, clone size, V gene, CDR3 length, CDR3 protein. Rows may omit the clone size; those that give it use once, few, many or a size class.

TRBJ1-6,-,TRBV27,11,ASSLVLNSPLH
TRBJ2-7,-,TRBV4-2,13,ASSQEASGSYEQY
TRBJ1-3,-,TRBV23-1,13,ASSRGEGPGNTIY
TRBJ1-1,-,TRBV4-1,13,ASSQLRTGTPEAF
TRBJ1-2,-,TRBV5-4,13,ASSLDGGANYGYT
TRBJ2-5,few,TRBV6-5,12,ASSWGQGGETQY
TRBJ2-1,-,TRBV6-1,12,ASDQWELYNEQF
TRBJ2-7,-,TRBV6-5,9,ASSAGGEQY
TRBJ1-1,-,TRBV7-2,11,ASPRGLNTEAF
TRBJ2-1,-,TRBV4-1,13,ASSGSGVSYNEQF
TRBJ1-4,-,TRBV12-5,14,ASGTPWGAADEKLF
TRBJ1-2,-,TRBV7-9,11,ASSLGRSYGYT
TRBJ2-7,-,TRBV5-1,13,ASREVGAGTYEQY
TRBJ1-6,-,TRBV7-3,12,ASSLDRFNSPLH
TRBJ2-7,-,TRBV28,12,ASSNGGGSYEQY
TRBJ2-3,-,TRBV9,14,ASSVASGVYTDTQY
TRBJ1-1,-,TRBV6-5,13,ASSYGGRRNTEAF
TRBJ1-5,-,TRBV4-1,13,ASSQQGQGNQPQH
TRBJ1-2,large,TRBV5-1,12,ASSSKTGGDGYT
TRBJ2-3,-,TRBV4-1,14,ASSQVPAGSTDTQY
TRBJ2-5,-,TRBV28,10,ASSLLPETQY
TRBJ2-7,once,TRBV6-7,11,ASSDALSYEQY
TRBJ2-3,-,TRBV5-4,13,ASSFNGQVSDTQY
TRBJ2-1,-,TRBV29-1,14,SVVFSGTTLSNEQF
TRBJ2-1,few,TRBV18,12,ASSPIIGAHEQF
TRBJ2-1,-,TRBV7-2,12,ASSSGGSQNEQF
TRBJ2-3,-,TRBV30,12,AWSSEGYPDTQY
TRBJ2-1,-,TRBV5-1,12,ASSLGGAYNEQF
TRBJ1-1,-,TRBV23-1,11,ASSQFSGYGAF
TRBJ2-7,-,TRBV6-5,11,ASSQQGPYEQY
TRBJ2-4,-,TRBV4-1,11,ASSQARENIQY
TRBJ2-3,-,TRBV5-1,11,ASSLGQADTQY
TRBJ2-7,once,TRBV29-1,12,SVEGGWAGYEQY
TRBJ1-1,-,TRBV6-5,11,ASSYSKRVEAF
TRBJ2-1,few,TRBV4-1,13,ASSPRAGAVNEQF
TRBJ2-5,-,TRBV11-2,13,ASSLVLGNQETQY
TRBJ2-7,-,TRBV6-6,12,ASSYWQGTYEQY
TRBJ2-2,-,TRBV18,12,ASSPTGMAGELF
TRBJ1-4,-,TRBV30,12,AWRARGWQEKLF
TRBJ2-7,-,TRBV5-1,14,ASSLTPAGGPNEQY
TRBJ1-2,-,TRBV27,13,ASSKRDRGNYGYT
TRBJ2-6,-,TRBV18,17,ASSPLRSRGVSGANVLT
TRBJ2-2,-,TRBV6-4,15,ASSDSPDRGATGELF
TRBJ2-5,-,TRBV28,18,ASRQHRTLRDPGRGETQY
TRBJ2-2,-,TRBV5-6,14,ASTTGQGGYTGELF
TRBJ2-3,-,TRBV27,13,ASSQLAGFTDTQY
TRBJ1-5,-,TRBV15,13,ATSRAQGYNQPQH
TRBJ1-5,few,TRBV19,14,ASSRGGQQYNQPQH
TRBJ2-3,-,TRBV30,18,AWETGRVTSGSRNTDTQY
TRBJ2-7,-,TRBV5-6,13,ASSDGTGISYEQY
TRBJ2-1,-,TRBV19,13,ASSLAGNSYNEQF
TRBJ2-7,-,TRBV5-1,11,ASARESGYEQY
TRBJ2-1,-,TRBV7-3,13,ASSLYGLAGDEQF
TRBJ2-3,-,TRBV7-6,14,ASSLNPGKSTDTQY
TRBJ2-5,-,TRBV9,12,ASSPRDYQETQY
TRBJ2-7,-,TRBV12-5,10,ASGLPERDQY
TRBJ2-1,-,TRBV5-1,14,ASRRGSVGRSGEQF